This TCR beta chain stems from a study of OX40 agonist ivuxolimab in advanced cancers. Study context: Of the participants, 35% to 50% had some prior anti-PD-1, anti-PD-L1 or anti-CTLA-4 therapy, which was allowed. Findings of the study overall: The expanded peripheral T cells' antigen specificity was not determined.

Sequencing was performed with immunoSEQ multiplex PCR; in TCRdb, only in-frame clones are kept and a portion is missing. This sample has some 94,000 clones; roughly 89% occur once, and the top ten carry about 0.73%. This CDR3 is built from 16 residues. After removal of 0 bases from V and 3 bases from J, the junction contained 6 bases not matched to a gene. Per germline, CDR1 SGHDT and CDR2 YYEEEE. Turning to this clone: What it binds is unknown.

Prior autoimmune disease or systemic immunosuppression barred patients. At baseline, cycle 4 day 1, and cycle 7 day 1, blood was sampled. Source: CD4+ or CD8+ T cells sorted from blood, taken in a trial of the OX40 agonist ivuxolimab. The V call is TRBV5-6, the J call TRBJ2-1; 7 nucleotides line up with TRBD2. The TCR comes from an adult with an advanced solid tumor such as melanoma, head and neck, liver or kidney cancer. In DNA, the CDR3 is TGTGCCAGCAGCTTGGCCGGCGGGAGAATCTACAATGAGCAGTTCTTC. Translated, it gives CASSLAGGRIYNEQFF. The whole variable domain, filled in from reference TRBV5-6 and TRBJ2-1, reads DAGVTQSPTHLIKTRGQQVTLRCSPKSGHDTVSWYQQALGQGPQFIFQYYEEEERQRGNFPDRFSGHQFPNYSSELNVNALLLGDSALYLCASSLAGGRIYNEQFFGPGTRLTVL.